This TCR beta chain was found in a study of blood T cell repertoires in COVID-19. About the study: Both acute and convalescent COVID-19 samples were obtained from the United States, Italy and Spain. Sources were T cells, B-cell-depleted T cells, or PBMCs; the material itself was cDNA or gDNA.

Study processing details: From reference gene primer amplification, estimates of nucleated cell counts were derived. Using immunoSEQ multiplex PCR, the repertoire was profiled, and TCRdb retains in-frame clones only, with some absent. V, J and clone size derive from that table, while D and trimming were established from the DNA sequence. The table includes around 67,000 clones, approximately 90% detected once. Sequenced sample: peripheral blood. The source of this sequence is a woman aged 80 or older with acute or convalescent COVID-19.

The CDR3 sequence: CASSLPSAGEQFF. CDR3 bases: TGTGCCAGCAGCTTGCCTAGTGCGGGGGAGCAGTTCTTC. V is TRBV5-6 and J is TRBJ2-1, with D tentatively TRBD2 (6 bases). This CDR3 has 13 amino acids. Germline V gene sequence: CDR1 SGHDT, CDR2 YYEEEE. Trimming pared 1 base from V and 10 bases from J, leaving 12 bases between.